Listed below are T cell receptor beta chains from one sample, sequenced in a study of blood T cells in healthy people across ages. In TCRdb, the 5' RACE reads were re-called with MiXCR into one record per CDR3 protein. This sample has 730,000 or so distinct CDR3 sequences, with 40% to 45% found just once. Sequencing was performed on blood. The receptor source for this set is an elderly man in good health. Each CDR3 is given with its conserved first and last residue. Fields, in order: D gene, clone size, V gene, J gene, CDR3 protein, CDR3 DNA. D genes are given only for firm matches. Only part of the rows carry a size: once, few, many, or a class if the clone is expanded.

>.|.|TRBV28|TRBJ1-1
CASSLGWDTEAFF
TGTGCCAGCAGTTTAGGATGGGACACTGAAGCTTTCTTT
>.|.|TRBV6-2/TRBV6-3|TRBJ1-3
CASSSGRTSGNTIYF
TGTGCCAGCAGTTCAGGACGAACCTCTGGAAACACCATATATTTT
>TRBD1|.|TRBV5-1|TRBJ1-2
CASSSRDSGYTF
TGCGCCAGCAGCTCCCGGGACAGTGGCTACACCTTC
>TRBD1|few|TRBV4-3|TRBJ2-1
CASSPDRGKDEQFF
TGCGCCAGCAGTCCGGACAGGGGTAAGGATGAGCAGTTCTTC
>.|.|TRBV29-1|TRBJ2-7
CSVDGPGAYNEQYF
TGCAGCGTTGACGGACCTGGGGCCTACAATGAGCAGTACTTC
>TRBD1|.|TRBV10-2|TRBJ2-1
CASKVRTGEQFF
TGCGCCAGCAAGGTTAGGACAGGCGAGCAGTTCTTC
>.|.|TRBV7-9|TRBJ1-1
CASSLQGSVEAFF
TGTGCCAGCAGCCTCCAGGGATCAGTTGAAGCTTTCTTT
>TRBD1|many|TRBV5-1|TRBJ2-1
CASSQDRVRASSYNEQFF
TGCGCCAGCAGCCAGGACAGGGTACGTGCGAGCTCCTACAATGAGCAGTTCTTC
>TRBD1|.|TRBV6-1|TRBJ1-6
CASSPLPTGTGELGSPLHF
TGTGCCAGCAGCCCACTACCAACCGGGACAGGGGAGTTGGGTTCACCCCTCCACTTT
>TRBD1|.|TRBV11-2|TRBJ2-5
CASIQRQGRGETQYF
TGTGCCAGCATCCAAAGACAGGGGCGGGGCGAGACCCAGTACTTC
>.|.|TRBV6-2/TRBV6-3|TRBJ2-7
CASSYYGWGEQYF
TGTGCCAGCAGTTATTACGGGTGGGGCGAGCAGTACTTC
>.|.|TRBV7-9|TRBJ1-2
CASSVDVYGYTF
TGTGCCAGCAGCGTAGATGTGTATGGCTACACCTTC
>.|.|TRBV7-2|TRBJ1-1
CASSAQGSNTEAFF
TGTGCCAGCAGCGCGCAGGGGAGCAACACTGAAGCTTTCTTT
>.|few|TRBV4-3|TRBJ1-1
CASSHKQGYNTEAFF
TGCGCCAGCAGCCACAAGCAGGGGTATAACACTGAAGCTTTCTTT
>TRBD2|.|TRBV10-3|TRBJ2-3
CAISEHLAGGPETQYF
TGTGCCATCAGTGAGCATCTAGCGGGGGGGCCAGAGACGCAGTATTTT
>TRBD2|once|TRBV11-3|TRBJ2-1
CASSYSKGTSVGEQFF
TGTGCCAGCAGCTATTCTAAGGGGACTAGCGTCGGTGAGCAGTTCTTC
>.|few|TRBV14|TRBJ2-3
CASSQGNRDFSPSTDTQYF
TGTGCCAGCAGCCAAGGGAACCGGGACTTCTCCCCCTCCACAGATACGCAGTATTTT
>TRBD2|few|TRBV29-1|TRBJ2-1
CSAPVLAGYNEQFF
TGCAGCGCCCCTGTTCTAGCGGGATACAATGAGCAGTTCTTC
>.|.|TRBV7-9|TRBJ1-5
CASSIYRGGSNQPQHF
TGTGCCAGCAGCATATATAGGGGGGGTAGCAATCAGCCCCAGCATTTT
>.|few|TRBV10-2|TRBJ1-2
CATKQSPSGTNYGYTF
TGCGCCACCAAACAAAGCCCTTCCGGGACAAACTATGGCTACACCTTC
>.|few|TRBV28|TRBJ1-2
CASSLTIWYGYTF
TGTGCCAGCAGTTTGACTATATGGTACGGCTACACCTTC
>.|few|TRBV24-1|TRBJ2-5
CATSDSDIQETQYF
TGTGCCACCAGTGACTCTGACATACAAGAGACCCAGTACTTC
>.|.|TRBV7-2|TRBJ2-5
CASSLVRGETGVQYF
TGTGCCAGCAGCTTAGTCCGGGGAGAGACGGGGGTCCAGTACTTC
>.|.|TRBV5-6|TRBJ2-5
CASSPLGGAARNEQYF
TGTGCCAGCAGCCCCTTGGGGGGGGCGGCTAGGAATGAGCAGTACTTC
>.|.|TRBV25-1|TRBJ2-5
CASSDRDGQETQYF
TGTGCCAGCAGTGACCGGGACGGTCAAGAGACCCAGTACTTC
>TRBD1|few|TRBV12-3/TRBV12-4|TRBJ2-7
CASSLGPGQGGYEQYF
TGTGCCAGCAGTTTAGGGCCCGGACAGGGGGGGTACGAGCAGTACTTC
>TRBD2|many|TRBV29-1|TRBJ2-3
CSVDSGRVADTQYF
TGCAGCGTTGATAGCGGGAGAGTTGCAGATACGCAGTATTTT
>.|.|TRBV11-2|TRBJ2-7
CASSQASNYEQYF
TGTGCCAGCAGCCAGGCCTCGAACTACGAGCAGTACTTC
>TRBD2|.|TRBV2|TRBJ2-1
CASIQTSGALGNEQFF
TGTGCCAGCATTCAGACTAGCGGGGCCCTCGGCAATGAGCAGTTCTTC